The entry below gives a single T cell receptor (beta chain) sequence along with its context. The data are from a study of blood T cell repertoires in COVID-19. Germline V gene lookup returns CDR1 MNHEY and CDR2 SMNVEV (reference sequence). This CDR3 spans 13 amino acids. V gave up 5 bases and J gave up 7 bases; unmatched junction bases: 2. Clones were sequenced by immunoSEQ multiplex PCR, and TCRdb holds only the in-frame ones, with some missing. This sample has about 300,000 clones, with around 90% found just once. The V gene is TRBV27, the J gene TRBJ1-6; TRBD1 matches 7 bases. This TCR was recovered from a woman in her twenties or thirties who had recovered from COVID-19. Sequencing used PBMCs or T cells enriched from blood (not recorded which). CDR3 residues: CASSPTGNSPLHF. The CDR3 DNA sequence: TGTGCCAGCAGTCCGACAGGGAATTCACCCCTCCACTTT.